Listed here is a single T cell receptor beta chain. Its matching antigen is unknown. From germline, CDR1 is SGHRS and CDR2 YFSETQ. Trimming took 2 bases from V and 0 from J, leaving 8 bases between them. The CDR3 runs to 14 residues. Time point in this sample: blood 2 weeks post-SBRT. As for treatment: 15 Gy SBRT to primary tumor, nephrectomy 4 weeks later. This entry comes from a study of radiation and T cells in renal cell carcinoma. Findings of the study overall: Top tumor clonotypes rose in blood 2 weeks post-radiation, then contracted.

Clones were read by immunoSEQ multiplex PCR, and TCRdb kept only the in-frame ones, dropping some. The sample carries tens of thousands of clones, around three quarters recorded once. The gene calls are TRBV5-1 and TRBJ1-1; D remains ambiguous. The TCR sequence derives from a man aged 55 to 70 with renal cell carcinoma. The sequencing here drew on blood, taken from a patient whose treatment included radiotherapy and nephrectomy. The CDR3 DNA is TGCGCCAGCAGCTTAGAACTCTTGAACACTGAAGCTTTCTTT. Translation: CASSLELLNTEAFF.